Following are 9 T cell receptor beta chains from one sample sequenced in a study of early T cells in non-severe SARS-CoV-2 infection. TCRdb re-analysed the 5' RACE reads in MiXCR, keeping a single row per CDR3 protein. The repertoire has tens of thousands of distinct CDR3 sequences, around 6% of them found once; the top ten carry less than 8%. Sequencing was carried out using whole blood. These receptors were taken from an adult who was a healthcare worker with PCR-confirmed SARS-CoV-2 infection or an uninfected control (not recorded which).

This clonotype was seen many times. The V call is TRBV27, the J call TRBJ2-1; D gene ambiguous. The CDR3 extends over 15 amino acids. V gave up 3 bases and J gave up 0 bases, with 9 bases separating them. Germline assignment: CDR1 MNHEY and CDR2 SMNVEV (reference sequence). For the CDR3, the DNA is TGTGCCAGCAGTTTGCAGTCCCCCTCCTACAATGAGCAGTTCTTC. It is translated as CASSLQSPSYNEQFF.

The sample holds many counts of this clonotype. V usage is TRBV10-1 and J usage is TRBJ1-1, with D uncertain. Germline lookup yields CDR1 WNHNN and CDR2 SYGVQD (reference sequence). CDR3 length equals 13 residues. The germline V and J ends were trimmed by 2 bases and 0 bases, with 4 bases remaining between them. CDR3 residues: CASSEKVNTEAFF. The CDR3 DNA reads as TGCGCCAGCAGTGAGAAGGTGAACACTGAAGCTTTCTTT.

This chain uses TRBV6-5 with TRBJ2-4; no firm D call. The CDR3 sequence is 11 residues long. Germline-derived CDR1 and CDR2 are MNHEY and SVGAGI. Trimming took off 8 bases at V and 5 bases at J, with 7 bases between the two ends. In DNA form, the CDR3 reads TGTGCCAGCGTTGGAGAAAACATTCAGTACTTC. This encodes CASVGENIQYF.

J is TRBJ2-7 and V is TRBV6-2 or TRBV6-3; 11 nucleotides line up with TRBD2. This CDR3 spans 15 amino acids. Germline V gene data show CDR1 as MNHEY and CDR2 as SVGEGT. The ends lost 6 bases at V and 1 base at J; junction bases unmatched: 5. The CDR3 reads CASSPWTSGSYEQYF. For the CDR3, the DNA is TGTGCCAGCAGCCCCTGGACTAGCGGGTCCTACGAGCAGTACTTC.

The V call is TRBV5-4, the J call TRBJ1-1; D is possibly TRBD1 (5 bases). Germline V gives CDR1 SGHNT, CDR2 YYREEE (reference sequence). This CDR3 comprises 13 residues. The V end was cut by 2 bases, the J end by 11 bases, with 16 bases between. The CDR3 loop is CASSFSGGSEAFF. CDR3 DNA: TGTGCCAGCAGCTTTTCGGGGGGATCCGAGGCTTTCTTT.

V gene TRBV9 combines with J gene TRBJ2-7; D remains unclear. V dropped 3 bases and J dropped 4 bases, with 11 bases sitting between them. Germline V gene data show CDR1 as SGDLS and CDR2 as YYNGEE. The CDR3 contains 13 residues. The CDR3 loop reads CASSDGGSYEQYF. CDR3 coding DNA: TGTGCCAGCAGCGACGGTGGGTCTTACGAGCAGTACTTC.

This clonotype showed up many times. The genes are TRBV11-2 and TRBJ2-1; D is possibly TRBD1 or TRBD2 (5 bases each). V lost 0 bases and J lost 15, with 18 bases in between. CDR1 is SGHAT and CDR2 is FQNNGV in the germline V gene. The CDR3 totals 14 residues. The CDR3 DNA follows: TGTGCCAGCAGCTTAGAGGGGTACGGGACCCCCTCGTTCTTC. This codes for CASSLEGYGTPSFF.

This chain uses TRBV20-1 with TRBJ2-2; D possibly corresponds to TRBD1 (6 bases). The CDR3 covers 12 residues. V shed 6 bases and J shed 4 bases, with 9 bases lying between them. Germline V gene data show CDR1 as DFQATT and CDR2 as SNEGSKA (reference sequence). The CDR3 coding sequence is TGCAGTGCACGGACAGTCACCGGGGAGCTGTTTTTT. It codes for CSARTVTGELFF.

This clonotype turned up a few times. The rearrangement links TRBV15 to TRBJ2-5; 7 bases match TRBD1. Germline-derived CDR1 and CDR2 are LNHNV and YYDKDF (reference sequence). J lost 10 bases, V lost 1 base, and 6 bases had no gene match. This CDR3 comprises 13 residues. The CDR3 sequence: CATSRVRQGNQYF. For the CDR3, the DNA is TGTGCCACCAGCAGAGTCCGACAGGGCAACCAGTACTTC.